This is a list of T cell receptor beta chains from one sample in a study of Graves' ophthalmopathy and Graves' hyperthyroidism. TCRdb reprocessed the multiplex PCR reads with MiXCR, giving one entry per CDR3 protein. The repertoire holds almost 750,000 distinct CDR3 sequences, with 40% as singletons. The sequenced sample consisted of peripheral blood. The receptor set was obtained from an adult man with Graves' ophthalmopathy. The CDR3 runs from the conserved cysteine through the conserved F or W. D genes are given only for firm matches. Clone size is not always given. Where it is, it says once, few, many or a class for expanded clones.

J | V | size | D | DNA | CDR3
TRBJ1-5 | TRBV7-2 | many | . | TGTGCCAGCAGTCCTTACAATCAGCCCCAGCATTTT | CASSPYNQPQHF
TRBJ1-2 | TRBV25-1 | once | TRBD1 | TGTGCCAGCAGCTTTACCGGGACAGAAGCTAACTATGGCTACACCTTC | CASSFTGTEANYGYTF
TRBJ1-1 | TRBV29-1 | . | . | TGCAGCGTCGGCAGCTTAGGTGGGGGGACTGAAGCTTTCTTT | CSVGSLGGGTEAFF
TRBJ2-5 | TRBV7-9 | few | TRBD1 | TGTGCCAGCAGCCGCGCCGGGACAGGGGGCGGAGAGACCCAGTACTTC | CASSRAGTGGGETQYF
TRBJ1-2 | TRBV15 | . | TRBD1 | TGTGCCACCAGCAGAGATGGGGGACAGCGGGGGACGTTTTTC | CATSRDGGQRGTFF
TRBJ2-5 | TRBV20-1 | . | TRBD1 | TGCAGTGCTTCGGACAGGGGTTCGGCCAACCAAGAGACCCAGTACTTC | CSASDRGSANQETQYF
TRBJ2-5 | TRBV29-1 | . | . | TGCAGCGTTGAAGGAGGCCGAGGGCCCCTACAAGAGACCCAGTACTTC | CSVEGGRGPLQETQYF
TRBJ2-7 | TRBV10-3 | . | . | TGTGCCATCAGTTACTCGCAGAGGGTCCACGAGCAGTACTTC | CAISYSQRVHEQYF
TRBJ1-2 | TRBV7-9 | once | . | TGTGCCAGCAGCTCCCTAGAAATCTCCTATGGCTACACCTTC | CASSSLEISYGYTF
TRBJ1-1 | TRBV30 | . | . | TGTGCCTGGATGGAAGGGAGAGACACTGAAGCTTTCTTT | CAWMEGRDTEAFF
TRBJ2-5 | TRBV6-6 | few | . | TGTGCCAGCAGCCAGACTGCTTCCTGGACCCAGTACTTC | CASSQTASWTQYF
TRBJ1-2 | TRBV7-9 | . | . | TGTGCCAGCAGCCCGGCCGGCAGGGGCTATGGCTACACCTTC | CASSPAGRGYGYTF
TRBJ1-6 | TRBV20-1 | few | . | TGCAGTGCTAGAGATCAGGAGATAGGGCCTTCACCCCTCCACTTT | CSARDQEIGPSPLHF
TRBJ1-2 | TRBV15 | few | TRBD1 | TGTGCCACCAGCAGTCGGGACAGCTATGGCTACACCTTC | CATSSRDSYGYTF
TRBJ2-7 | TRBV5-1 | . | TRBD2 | TGCGCCAGCAGCTTCGGGACTAGCCCCTCCTACGAGCAGTACTTC | CASSFGTSPSYEQYF
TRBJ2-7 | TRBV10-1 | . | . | TGCGCCAGCTACGATCAGGGACGGGAGTACTTC | CASYDQGREYF
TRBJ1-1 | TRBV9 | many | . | TGTGCCAGCAGCACACAGGCGAACACTGAAGCTTTCTTT | CASSTQANTEAFF
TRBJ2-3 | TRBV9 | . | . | TGTGCCAGCAGCTCCGCCGGGACCGCCACCACAGATACGCAGTATTTT | CASSSAGTATTDTQYF
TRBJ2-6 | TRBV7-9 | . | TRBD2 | TGTGCCAGCAGCCCAGTCGGGGGGAGGGGAGCCAACGTCCTGACTTTC | CASSPVGGRGANVLTF
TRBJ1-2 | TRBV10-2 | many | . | TGCGCCAGCACGACAGGCACCTATGGCTACACCTTC | CASTTGTYGYTF
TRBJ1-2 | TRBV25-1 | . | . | TGTGCCTGGGGAACCGGGACACATAACTATGGCTACACCTTC | CAWGTGTHNYGYTF
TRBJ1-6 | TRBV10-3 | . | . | TGTGCCAGCAGTCCAAACGCGGAGCAGGCGTTATATAATTCACCCCTCCACTTT | CASSPNAEQALYNSPLHF
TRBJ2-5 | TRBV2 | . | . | TGTGCCGCAGCCCCTGGCGGGACGGACCAAGAGACCCAGTACTTC | CAAAPGGTDQETQYF
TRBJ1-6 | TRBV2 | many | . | TGTGCCAGCAGGGGAGGAAACGCCTATAATTCACCCCTCCACTTT | CASRGGNAYNSPLHF
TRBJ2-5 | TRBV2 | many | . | TGTGCCAGCAAATCTCAGGAGACCCAGTACTTC | CASKSQETQYF
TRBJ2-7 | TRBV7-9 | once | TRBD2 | TGTGCCAGCGGACTAGCGGGAGAAAGGCAGTACTTC | CASGLAGERQYF
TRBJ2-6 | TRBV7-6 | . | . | TGTGCCAGCAGCGTTGACCAGGGCGGACCTGGGGCCAACGTCCTGACTTTC | CASSVDQGGPGANVLTF
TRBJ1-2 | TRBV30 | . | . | TGTGCCTGGAGACGGGGCGACTATGGCTACACCTTC | CAWRRGDYGYTF
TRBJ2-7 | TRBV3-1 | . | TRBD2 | TGTGCCAGCAGCCAAGATCCCCTAGCGGGAGTTCAGCAGTACTTC | CASSQDPLAGVQQYF
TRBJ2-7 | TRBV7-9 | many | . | TGCGCCAGCAGCCCTCCGGGACGGAGCTCCTACGAGCAGTACTTC | CASSPPGRSSYEQYF
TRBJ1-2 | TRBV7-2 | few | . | TGTGCCAGCAGCCCCGGGGGGTTCTATGGCTACACCTTC | CASSPGGFYGYTF
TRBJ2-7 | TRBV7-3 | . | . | TGTGCCAGCAGCCCCGGACAGCTGAACTCCTACGAGCAGTACTTC | CASSPGQLNSYEQYF
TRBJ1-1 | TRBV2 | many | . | TGTGCCAGCAGTGAATTCCCAACGGAGCCAGCTTTCTTT | CASSEFPTEPAFF
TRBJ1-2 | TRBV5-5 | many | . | TGTGCCAGCAGCCCGGACAGCAATAACTATGGCTACACCTTC | CASSPDSNNYGYTF
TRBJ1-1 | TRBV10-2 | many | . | TGCGCCAGCAGGCCGAGGGGGTGGAACACTGAAGCTTTCTTT | CASRPRGWNTEAFF
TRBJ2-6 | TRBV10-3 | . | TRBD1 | TGTGCCATCAGCCTGACAGGGCTTGGGGCCAACGTCCTGACTTTC | CAISLTGLGANVLTF
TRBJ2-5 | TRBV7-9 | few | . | TGTGCCAGCAGCCCCGGTCTTAGTCAGGGGCAAGAGACCCAGTACTTC | CASSPGLSQGQETQYF
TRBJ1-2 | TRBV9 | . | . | TGTGCCAGCAGCGTTGACCGGGGAATTCATGGCTACACCTTC | CASSVDRGIHGYTF
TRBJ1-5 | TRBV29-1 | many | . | TGCAGCGTCGCACAGGGTTTTGAACAGCCCCAGCATTTT | CSVAQGFEQPQHF
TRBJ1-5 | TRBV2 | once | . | TGTGCCAGCAGCCGTCTCCTGGGGTCGGAGCCCCAGCATTTT | CASSRLLGSEPQHF
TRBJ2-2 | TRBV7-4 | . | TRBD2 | TGTGCCAGCAGCTTAGCGCCCGGACTAGCGGGGGGGCGGAACACCGGGGAGCTGTTTTTT | CASSLAPGLAGGRNTGELFF
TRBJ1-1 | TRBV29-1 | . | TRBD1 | TGCAGCTCGGACAGGGGGTATGCTTTCTTT | CSSDRGYAFF
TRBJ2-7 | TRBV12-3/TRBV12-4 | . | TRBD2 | TGTGCCAGCAGTGCTAGGCCGGGACTAGCAAACTACGAGCAGTACTTC | CASSARPGLANYEQYF
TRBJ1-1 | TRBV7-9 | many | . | TGTGCCAGCAGCCCGCGGGACCGCCTGAACACTGAAGCTTTCTTT | CASSPRDRLNTEAFF
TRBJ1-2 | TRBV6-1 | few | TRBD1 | TGTGCCAGCAGTAACTCGCCTGACAGGGCACTTAACTATGGCTACACCTTC | CASSNSPDRALNYGYTF
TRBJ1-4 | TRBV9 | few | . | TGTGCCAGCAGCTCCGATGGGGGGGCAACTAATGAAAAACTGTTTTTT | CASSSDGGATNEKLFF
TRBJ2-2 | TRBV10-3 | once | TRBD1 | TGTGCCAGCAGTTACTCGATCGAAATCTCGGACAGGGGGCCTGTCACCGGGGAGCTGTTTTTT | CASSYSIEISDRGPVTGELFF
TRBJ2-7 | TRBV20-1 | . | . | TGCAGTGCTAGAGTGGCGGGGAAGACCTACGAGCAGTACTTC | CSARVAGKTYEQYF
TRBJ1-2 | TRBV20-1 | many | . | TGCAGTGCTAGAGATCTAGCAGGGCCCGTTGGCTATGGCTACACCTTC | CSARDLAGPVGYGYTF
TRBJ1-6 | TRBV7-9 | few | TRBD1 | TGTGCCAGCAGCCCACAGGGGGCGGTCAATTCACCCCTCCACTTT | CASSPQGAVNSPLHF
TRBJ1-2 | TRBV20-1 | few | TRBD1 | TGCAGTGGAAGGGGGCGGAACTATGGCTACACCTTC | CSGRGRNYGYTF
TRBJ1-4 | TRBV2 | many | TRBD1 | TGTGCCAGCAGTGTGGACAGGGATAATGAAAAACTGTTTTTT | CASSVDRDNEKLFF
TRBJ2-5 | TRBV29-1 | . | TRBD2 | TGCAGCGTTGAAGATGGGAGGGCCGGGCAAGAGACCCAGTACTTC | CSVEDGRAGQETQYF
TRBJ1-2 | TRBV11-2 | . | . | TGTGCCAGCAGCGCGTACAACAGGAATCCTAACTATGGCTACACCTTC | CASSAYNRNPNYGYTF
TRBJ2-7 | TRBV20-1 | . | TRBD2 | TGCAGTGCTAGACCGACTAGCGGGAGGGGCTACGAGCAGTACTTC | CSARPTSGRGYEQYF
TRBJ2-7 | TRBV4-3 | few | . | TGCGCCAGCAGCCAATCACTAGCCCTCTCCTACGAGCAGTACTTC | CASSQSLALSYEQYF